This T cell receptor beta chain emerged from a study of blood T cell repertoires in COVID-19. Study overall: The United States, Italy and Spain provided the acute and convalescent COVID-19 samples. PBMCs, B-cell-depleted T cells, or T cells provided the cDNA or gDNA that made up the material.

This clone was seen more than once but under ten times. As originally analysed: Reference gene primer amplification gave nucleated cell count estimates. TCRdb keeps only in-frame clones here, not all; method: immunoSEQ multiplex PCR. The DNA gave D and trimming, while V, J and clone size come from that table. This sample has about 140,000 clones, with around nine tenths found just once. Germline values: CDR1 KGHSY, CDR2 FQNENV. The CDR3 spans 15 residues. V shed 1 base and J shed 1 base, with 8 bases lying between them. Sequencing used peripheral blood. V and J are TRBV16 and TRBJ2-1, with a possible D match to TRBD2 (5 bases). The sequence was collected from a man aged 60 to 75 with active or convalescent COVID-19. In DNA form, the CDR3 reads TGTGCCAGCAGCCAATTTACGGGGTCCTACAATGAGCAGTTCTTC. It codes for CASSQFTGSYNEQFF.